The 31 T cell receptor beta chains below come from one sample, sequenced in a study of regulatory T cells in long-lasting Graves disease. Arm-PCR of CDR3 regions and iRepertoire HTBI primers were the basis on which TCR beta libraries were built. TCRdb independently ran MiXCR on the multiplex PCR reads; one entry per CDR3 protein. The data hold 200,000 to 250,000 distinct CDR3 sequences, with 20% observed a single time. As to time point: newly diagnosed GD, antithyroid drugs for less than 3 months. RNA isolated from PBMCs was used to make the TCR library. The specimen was peripheral blood mononuclear cells (PBMCs), collected at new diagnosis, from a patient treated with antithyroid drugs. These receptors were collected from a female donor with Graves disease.

This clonotype has at least ten counts. The V gene is TRBV7-2, the J gene TRBJ2-3; D not resolved. Germline-derived CDR1 and CDR2 are SGHTA and FQGNSA. V was trimmed by 1 base and J by 4 bases, leaving 12 bases between them. This CDR3 is 15 amino acids long. The chain's CDR3 is CASSLVSVSADTQYF. CDR3 bases: TGTGCCAGCAGCTTAGTTTCTGTATCAGCAGATACGCAGTATTTT.

This clonotype was counted ten times or more. J is TRBJ2-7 and V is TRBV6-2 or TRBV6-3; 10 positions match TRBD1. Germline-derived CDR1 and CDR2 are MNHEY and SVGEGT. The CDR3 spans 15 residues. Germline trimming cut 5 bases from V and 1 base from J; bases unmatched to any gene: 5. The CDR3 sequence is CASSAGTGESYEQYF. CDR3 coding DNA: TGTGCCAGCAGTGCCGGGACAGGGGAATCCTACGAGCAGTACTTC.

Remarks on this clonotype: Just one base apart from a much larger clone, this may be a read error. V gene TRBV12-3 or TRBV12-4 combines with J gene TRBJ1-2; D is unclear. The length of the CDR3 is 14 residues. The ends were cut back, 4 bases at V and 7 bases at J, with 16 bases in the middle. The CDR3 here is CASSSEPLTGGYTF. The CDR3 DNA follows: TGTGCCAGCAGTTCGGAACCCCTAACTGGTGGCTACACCTTC.

This clonotype was observed many times. This chain connects TRBV6-5 to TRBJ1-1; D is unclear. Trimming took off 0 bases at V and 1 base at J, with 3 bases between the two ends. This CDR3 has 13 amino acids. Germline CDR1 and CDR2: MNHEY and SVGAGI. Here the CDR3 DNA reads TGTGCCAGCAGTTACTCGTCGAACACTGAAGCTTTCTTT. It specifies CASSYSSNTEAFF.

This clonotype has ten or more counts. CDR3 protein: CASSEGPTNTGELFF. CDR3 bases: TGTGCCAGCAGTGAAGGTCCAACAAACACCGGGGAGCTGTTTTTT. The chain links TRBV6-1 to TRBJ2-2; no clear D. The CDR3 runs to 15 residues. Germline V gene data show CDR1 as MNHNS and CDR2 as SASEGT. V was shortened by 1 base and J by 2 bases, with 8 bases between the two germline ends.

V is TRBV7-8 and J is TRBJ2-1; D possibly corresponds to TRBD1 (5 bases). CDR1 SGHVS and CDR2 FQNEAQ come from the germline V gene. The length of the CDR3 is 13 residues. Trimming took 2 bases from V and 5 from J, leaving 7 bases between them. The CDR3 loop is CASSLNRNNEQFF. The CDR3 nucleotides are TGTGCCAGCAGCTTAAACAGGAACAATGAGCAGTTCTTC. Based on the CDR3 plus reference TRBV7-8 and TRBJ2-1, the full variable domain is GAGVSQSPRYKVAKRGQDVALRCDPISGHVSLFWYQQALGQGPEFLTYFQNEAQLDKSGLPSDRFFAERPEGSVSTLKIQRTQQEDSAVYLCASSLNRNNEQFFGPGTRLTVL.

This clonotype was seen ten or more times. The chain is built from TRBV11-3 and TRBJ2-5; TRBD1 matches at 7 bases. This CDR3 contains 14 residues. Germline CDR1 and CDR2: SGHNT and YENEEA. Trimming cost V 6 bases and J 3 bases; bases outside gene matches: 7. CDR3 loop: CASSQDRNKETQYF. The DNA for the CDR3 is TGTGCCAGCAGTCAGGACAGGAATAAAGAGACCCAGTACTTC.

V usage is TRBV9 and J usage is TRBJ1-5, with D unclear. Trimming pared 6 bases from V and 2 bases from J, leaving 15 bases between. The length of the CDR3 is 15 residues. Looked up from germline, CDR1 is SGDLS and CDR2 is YYNGEE. CDR3 residues: CASIQPQRGNQPQHF. For the CDR3, the DNA is TGTGCCAGCATCCAACCACAACGGGGCAATCAGCCCCAGCATTTT.

This clonotype came up many times. The chain carries TRBV18 and TRBJ2-7, with D possibly matching TRBD2 (6 bases). V was shortened by 4 bases and J by 0 bases, with 10 bases between the two germline ends. The CDR3 extends over 14 amino acids. CDR1 is KGHSH, CDR2 LQKENI, per germline. DNA of the CDR3: TGTGCCAGCTCACTCTCTAGCGACTCCTACGAGCAGTACTTC. This gives the protein CASSLSSDSYEQYF.

The chain uses TRBV9 and TRBJ1-1; D gene unclear. The V gene's germline CDR1 is SGDLS and CDR2 YYNGEE. The germline V and J ends were trimmed by 0 bases and 6 bases, with 21 bases remaining between them. The CDR3 contains 17 residues. The CDR3 nucleotides are TGTGCCAGCAGCGTAGCTAGGGCCTTTTTCCCCCCATCTGAAGCTTTCTTT. It is translated as CASSVARAFFPPSEAFF.

In its sample, this clonotype was seen many times. This sequence joins TRBV5-1 and TRBJ2-7; D uncertain. The CDR3 is 14 amino acids. Between the trimmed V and J ends, which lost 0 bases and 5 bases, there was a span of 12 bases. Germline values: CDR1 SGHRS, CDR2 YFSETQ. CDR3: CASSLGRVWDEQYF. CDR3 nucleotides: TGCGCCAGCAGCTTGGGTAGAGTTTGGGACGAGCAGTACTTC.

The CDR3 nucleotides are TGTGCCAGCAGTGGTCGGGAGGGCCTCAATGAGCAGTTCTTC. Protein product: CASSGREGLNEQFF. This chain joins TRBV2 and TRBJ2-1; 8 bases are shared with TRBD2. CDR1 and CDR2 from the germline V gene are SNHLY and FYNNEI. The CDR3 runs to 14 residues. The V and J ends lost 4 bases and 6 bases, in that order; junction bases with no gene match: 5.

This clonotype appeared many times. This chain links TRBV20-1 with TRBJ1-5; D gene ambiguous. Germline-derived CDR1 and CDR2 are DFQATT and SNEGSKA (reference sequence). V was clipped by 3 bases and J by 5 bases, with 14 bases between them. The CDR3 extends over 14 amino acids. CDR3 sequence (DNA): TGCAGTGCTAGCGGCGAGAGGGCCGATCAGCCCCAGCATTTT. Its protein product is CSASGERADQPQHF.

The chain is built from TRBV25-1 and TRBJ1-1; the match to TRBD1 covers 8 bases. Trimming cost V 6 bases and J 7 bases; bases outside gene matches: 4. The CDR3 is 12 amino acids. Germline V gene sequence: CDR1 MGHDK, CDR2 SYGVNS. In nucleotides, the CDR3 is TGTGCCAGCAGGGACAGGGTACGTGAAGCTTTCTTT. This encodes CASRDRVREAFF.

This clonotype was picked up many times. This chain uses TRBV12-3 or TRBV12-4 with TRBJ1-1; a weak D match, TRBD1 (5 bases). The CDR3 totals 14 residues. V lost 5 bases to trimming and J lost 5 bases, with 15 bases between them. The CDR3 protein is CASSRRAGSTEAFF. DNA for the CDR3: TGTGCCAGCAGTCGTCGGGCAGGGAGTACTGAAGCTTTCTTT.

This clonotype was detected ten times or more. This chain connects TRBV9 to TRBJ1-1, with unresolved D. The CDR3 covers 14 residues. Deletions cut 4 bases from V and 1 base from J, with 11 bases between. CDR1 is SGDLS and CDR2 is YYNGEE in the germline V gene. The CDR3 here is CASSLIDTNTEAFF. CDR3 DNA sequence: TGTGCCAGCAGCCTCATCGACACGAACACTGAAGCTTTCTTT.

About this clonotype itself: This probably arose from a read error, given a far larger clone one base away. The J gene is TRBJ1-5, the V gene TRBV7-2; D gene unclear. CDR1 and CDR2 (germline): SGHTA, FQGNSA. Trimming cost V 3 bases and J 7 bases, with 7 bases left between them. This CDR3 contains 12 residues. The CDR3 protein is CTSSLRGQPQHF. The CDR3 nucleotides read TGTACCAGCAGCTTGCGGGGACAGCCCCAGCATTTT.

Regarding this clonotype: This likely stems from a read error, as it lies one base from a far larger clone. The chain couples TRBV11-2 to TRBJ2-4; 7 nucleotides line up with TRBD2. CDR1 SGHAT and CDR2 FQNNGV come from the germline V gene. This CDR3 has 14 residues. Trimming cost V 3 bases and J 13 bases; bases outside gene matches: 12. For the CDR3, the DNA is TGTGCCAGCAGCTTCGGACTAGGGAACAATGAGCAGTACTTC. Translation gives CASSFGLGNNEQYF.

The V call is TRBV5-4, the J call TRBJ2-3; D is unresolved. The last part of the DNA fits TRBJ2-7 better; the J call may be wrong. The germline V gene encodes CDR1 SGHNT and CDR2 YYREEE (reference sequence). CDR3 length: 13 residues. In nucleotides, the CDR3 is TGTGCCAGCAGCCCTCTATTATCCAATGAGCAGTACTTC. The encoded protein is CASSPLLSNEQYF.

This clonotype showed up many times. The chain joins TRBV27 to TRBJ2-7, with 12 bases that match TRBD2. The length of the CDR3 is 17 residues. The ends lost 3 bases at V and 6 bases at J; junction bases unmatched: 12. Germline V gene lookup returns CDR1 MNHEY and CDR2 SMNVEV (reference sequence). CDR3 coding DNA: TGTGCCAGCAGTTTCAAGACTAGCGGGAGTTCTTTCCTCGAGCAGTACTTC. This codes for CASSFKTSGSSFLEQYF.

In this sample, this clonotype turned up many times. The V call is TRBV6-2 or TRBV6-3, the J call TRBJ2-5; the match to TRBD2 covers 14 bases. The CDR3 is 17 amino acids. J lost 5 bases, V lost 5 bases, and 10 bases had no gene match. Germline V lookup: CDR1 MNHEY, CDR2 SVGEGT. The CDR3 loop is CASSPSGLAGGWETQYF. The CDR3 DNA sequence: TGTGCCAGCAGTCCCTCAGGACTAGCGGGGGGATGGGAGACCCAGTACTTC.

At least ten counts were recorded for this clonotype. The V and J genes are TRBV7-6 and TRBJ2-3; D unclear. The length of the CDR3 is 14 residues. The V gene lost 3 bases and the J gene lost 5 bases, with 12 bases spanning the gap. Germline CDR1 SGHVS, CDR2 FNYEAQ. Here the CDR3 DNA reads TGTGCCAGCAGCTTGGGCTGGGTAGGAGATACGCAGTATTTT. This translates into CASSLGWVGDTQYF.

This chain connects TRBV19 to TRBJ1-5, with TRBD1 matching 8 bases. The germline gives CDR1 LNHDA, CDR2 SQIVND (reference sequence). The CDR3 sequence is 14 residues long. After removal of 4 bases from V and 4 bases from J, the junction contained 3 bases not matched to a gene. DNA for the CDR3: TGTGCCAGTAGTACCGACAGGGGAAATCAGCCCCAGCATTTT. Amino acid sequence: CASSTDRGNQPQHF.

This clonotype was counted many times. This rearrangement joins TRBV28 to TRBJ2-7, with a weak D call TRBD2 (5 bases). V lost 6 bases and J 0 bases, leaving 15 bases between the germline ends. This CDR3 region has 15 residues. Per the germline V gene, CDR1 is MDHEN and CDR2 is SYDVKM. CDR3 region: CASRISGSPSYEQYF. CDR3 sequence (DNA): TGTGCCAGCAGGATTTCGGGGTCCCCCTCCTACGAGCAGTACTTC.

In DNA form, the CDR3 reads TGCGCCAGCAGCGCCCGGACAGGCCAAGAGACCCAGTACTTC. Translation gives CASSARTGQETQYF. The V and J genes are TRBV5-1 and TRBJ2-5; 7 bases are a match to TRBD1. This CDR3 is 14 amino acids long. Germline CDR1 reads SGHRS; CDR2 reads YFSETQ. The V and J ends lost 4 bases and 1 base, in that order; junction bases with no gene match: 4.

In this sample, this clonotype turned up a few times. Given a much more abundant clone one base away, this may be a read error. For the CDR3, the DNA is TGTGTCAGCAGTCCACGACAGGAATCCTACGAGCAGTACTTC. It translates to CVSSPRQESYEQYF. V gene TRBV6-1 combines with J gene TRBJ2-7, with a tentative D call TRBD1 (6 bases). Per the germline V gene, CDR1 is MNHNS and CDR2 is SASEGT. The CDR3 consists of 14 residues.

This clonotype showed up many times. This chain uses TRBV29-1 with TRBJ1-1, with a possible D match to TRBD1 (6 bases). CDR3 length: 12 residues. V was clipped by 5 bases and J by 5 bases, with 12 bases between them. Germline V CDR1 and CDR2: SQVTM, ANQGSEA. The DNA of the CDR3 is TGCAGCGTTCGGGCAGGGGCGACTGAAGCTTTCTTT. Protein product: CSVRAGATEAFF. The complete variable domain, with remaining parts taken from reference TRBV29-1 and TRBJ1-1, reads SAVISQKPSRDICQRGTSLTIQCQVDSQVTMMFWYRQQPGQSLTLIATANQGSEATYESGFVIDKFPISRPNLTFSTLTVSNMSPEDSSIYLCSVRAGATEAFFGQGTRLTVV.

The V gene is TRBV7-9, the J gene TRBJ1-6, with D possibly matching TRBD1 (6 bases). The germline V gene encodes CDR1 SEHNR and CDR2 FQNEAQ (reference sequence). V gave up 2 bases and J gave up 8 bases, with 10 bases separating them. The CDR3 spans 14 residues. In DNA, the CDR3 is TGTGCCAGCAGCTTATCCAGGACAGATTCACCCCTCCACTTT. Amino acid sequence: CASSLSRTDSPLHF. The full variable domain, in which reference TRBV7-9 and TRBJ1-6 provide the parts outside the CDR3, is DTGVSQNPRHKITKRGQNVTFRCDPISEHNRLYWYRQTLGQGPEFLTYFQNEAQLEKSRLLSDRFSAERPKGSFSTLEIQRTEQGDSAMYLCASSLSRTDSPLHFGNGTRLTVT.

The sample holds many counts of this clonotype. The V call is TRBV19, the J call TRBJ1-1; a weak D match, TRBD1 (5 bases). The CDR3 runs 15 residues. V lost 1 base to trimming and J lost 4 bases, with 13 bases between them. Germline CDR1 is LNHDA and CDR2 is SQIVND (reference sequence). The CDR3, as DNA: TGTGCCAGTAGTATAGTTTACAGGATGGGCACTGAAGCTTTCTTT. It specifies CASSIVYRMGTEAFF.

This clonotype was counted many times. V and J are TRBV5-1 and TRBJ2-3, with D tentatively TRBD2 (8 bases). The germline V and J ends were trimmed by 0 bases and 2 bases, with 16 bases remaining between them. The CDR3 covers 17 residues. Germline V gives CDR1 SGHRS, CDR2 YFSETQ. The CDR3 reads CASSLGSGGQTTDTQYF. CDR3 nucleotides: TGCGCCAGCAGCTTGGGGAGCGGGGGACAGACCACAGATACGCAGTATTTT.

Ten or more counts support this clonotype. The CDR3 region has the DNA TGTGCCAGCAGTTTGAGACAGGGAAGTCAGCCCCAGCATTTT. It translates to CASSLRQGSQPQHF. The genes are TRBV2 and TRBJ1-5; 7 positions agree with TRBD1. The CDR3 is made up of 14 amino acids. Unmatched junction bases numbered 7, after V lost 5 bases and J lost 6 bases. Germline lookup yields CDR1 SNHLY and CDR2 FYNNEI.